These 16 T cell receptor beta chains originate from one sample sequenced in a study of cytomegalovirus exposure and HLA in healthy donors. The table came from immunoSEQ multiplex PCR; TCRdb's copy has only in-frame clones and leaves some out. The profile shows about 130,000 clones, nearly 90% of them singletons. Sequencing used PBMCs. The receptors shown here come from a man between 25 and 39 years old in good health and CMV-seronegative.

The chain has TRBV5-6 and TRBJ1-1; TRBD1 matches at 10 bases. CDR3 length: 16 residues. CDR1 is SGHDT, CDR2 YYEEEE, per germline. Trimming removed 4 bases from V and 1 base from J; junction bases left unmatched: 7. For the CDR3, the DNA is TGTGCCAGCAGCAAATCCCGGGACAGGGGGAACACTGAAGCTTTCTTT. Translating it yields CASSKSRDRGNTEAFF.

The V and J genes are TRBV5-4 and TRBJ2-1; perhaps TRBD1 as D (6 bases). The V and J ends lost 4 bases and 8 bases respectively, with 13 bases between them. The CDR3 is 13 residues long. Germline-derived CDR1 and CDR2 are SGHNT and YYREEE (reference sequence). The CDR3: CASSGTGNDEQFF. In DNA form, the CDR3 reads TGTGCCAGCAGCGGAACAGGGAACGATGAGCAGTTCTTC.

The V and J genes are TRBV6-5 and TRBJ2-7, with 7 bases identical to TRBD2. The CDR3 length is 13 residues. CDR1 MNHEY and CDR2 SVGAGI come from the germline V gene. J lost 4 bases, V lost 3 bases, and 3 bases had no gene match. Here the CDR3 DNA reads TGTGCCAGCAGTTATGGGGGGGAGTACGAGCAGTACTTC. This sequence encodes CASSYGGEYEQYF.

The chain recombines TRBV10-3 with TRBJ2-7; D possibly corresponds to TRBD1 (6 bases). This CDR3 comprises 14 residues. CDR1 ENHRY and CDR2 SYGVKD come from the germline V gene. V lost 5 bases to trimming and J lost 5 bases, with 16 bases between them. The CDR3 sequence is CAISWGPPENEQYF. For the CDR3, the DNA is TGTGCCATCAGTTGGGGGCCGCCGGAGAACGAGCAGTACTTC.

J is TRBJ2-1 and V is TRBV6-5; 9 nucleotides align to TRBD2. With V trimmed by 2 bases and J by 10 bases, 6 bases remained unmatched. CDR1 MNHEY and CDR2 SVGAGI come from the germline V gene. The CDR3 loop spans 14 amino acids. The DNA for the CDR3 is TGTGCCAGCAGTTACGGGCGACTAGCGGCGGAGCAGTTCTTC. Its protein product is CASSYGRLAAEQFF.

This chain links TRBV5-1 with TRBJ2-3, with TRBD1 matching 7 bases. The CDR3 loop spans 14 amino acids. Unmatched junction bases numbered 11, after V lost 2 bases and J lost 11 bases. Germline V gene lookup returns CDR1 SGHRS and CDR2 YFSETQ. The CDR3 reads CASSFRQGDGGQYF. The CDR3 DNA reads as TGCGCCAGCAGCTTCAGACAGGGAGATGGCGGGCAGTATTTT.

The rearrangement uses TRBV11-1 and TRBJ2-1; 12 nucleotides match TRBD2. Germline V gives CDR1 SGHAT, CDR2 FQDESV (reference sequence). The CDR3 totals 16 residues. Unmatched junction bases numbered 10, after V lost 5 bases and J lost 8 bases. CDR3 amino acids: CASSPMTSGGDDEQFF. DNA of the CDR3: TGTGCCAGCAGCCCCATGACTAGCGGGGGAGACGATGAGCAGTTCTTC.

CDR3 loop: CASSPGTGLRHTEAFF. The CDR3 DNA sequence: TGCGCCAGCAGCCCGGGGACAGGGTTGCGGCACACTGAAGCTTTCTTT. The chain is built from TRBV4-3 and TRBJ1-1; 9 bases align to TRBD1. CDR1 is LGHNA, CDR2 YSLEER, per germline. The CDR3 has 16 residues. V shed 4 bases and J 3 bases; nucleotides not matched to a gene: 9.

As DNA, the CDR3 is TGTGCCAGCAGGAGCCCGTCCATGAACACTGAAGCTTTCTTT. Translation: CASRSPSMNTEAFF. V gene TRBV6-5 combines with J gene TRBJ1-1; D gene unclear. Germline V lookup: CDR1 MNHEY, CDR2 SVGAGI. The CDR3 length is 14 residues. V lost 6 bases to trimming and J lost 0 bases, with 11 bases between them.

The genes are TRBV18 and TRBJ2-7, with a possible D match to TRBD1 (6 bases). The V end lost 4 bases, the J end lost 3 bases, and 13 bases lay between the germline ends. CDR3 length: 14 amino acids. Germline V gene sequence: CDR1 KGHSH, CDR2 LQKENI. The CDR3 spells CASSLIGQNYEQYF. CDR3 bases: TGTGCCAGCTCACTAATTGGACAGAACTACGAGCAGTACTTC.

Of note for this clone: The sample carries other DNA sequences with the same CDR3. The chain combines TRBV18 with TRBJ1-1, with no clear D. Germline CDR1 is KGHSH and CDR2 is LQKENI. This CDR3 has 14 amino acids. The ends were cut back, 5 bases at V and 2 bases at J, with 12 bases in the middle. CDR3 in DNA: TGTGCCAGCTCAGGGTCGCAGCGAAACACTGAAGCTTTCTTT. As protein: CASSGSQRNTEAFF.

CDR3 DNA sequence: TGTGCCAGCAGCGTAGTTCCCGGGTCCCCTAGCACAGATACGCAGTATTTT. Protein: CASSVVPGSPSTDTQYF. This sequence joins TRBV9 and TRBJ2-3; D remains ambiguous. CDR1 SGDLS and CDR2 YYNGEE come from the germline V gene. This CDR3 has 17 amino acids. Trimming shortened V by 0 bases and J by 0 bases, and 14 bases separated the two germline ends.

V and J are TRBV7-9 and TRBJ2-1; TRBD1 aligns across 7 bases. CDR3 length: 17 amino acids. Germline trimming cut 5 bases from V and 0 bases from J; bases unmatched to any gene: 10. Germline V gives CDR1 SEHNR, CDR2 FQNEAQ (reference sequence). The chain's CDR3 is CASSPGDRAFSYNEQFF. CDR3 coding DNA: TGTGCCAGCAGCCCCGGAGACAGGGCCTTCTCCTACAATGAGCAGTTCTTC.

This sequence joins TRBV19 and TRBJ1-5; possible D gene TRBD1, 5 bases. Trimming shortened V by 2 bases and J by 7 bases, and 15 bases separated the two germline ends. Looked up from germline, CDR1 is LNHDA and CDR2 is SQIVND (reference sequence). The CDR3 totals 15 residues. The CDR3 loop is CASSILGAGRQPQHF. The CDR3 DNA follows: TGTGCCAGTAGTATACTGGGCGCAGGGCGCCAGCCCCAGCATTTT.

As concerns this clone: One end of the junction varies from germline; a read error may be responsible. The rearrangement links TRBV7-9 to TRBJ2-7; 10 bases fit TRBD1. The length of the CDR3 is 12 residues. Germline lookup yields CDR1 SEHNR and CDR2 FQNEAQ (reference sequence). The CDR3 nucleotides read TGTGCCAGCAGCTTAGGGACAGGGGGATGGGACTTC. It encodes CASSLGTGGWDF.

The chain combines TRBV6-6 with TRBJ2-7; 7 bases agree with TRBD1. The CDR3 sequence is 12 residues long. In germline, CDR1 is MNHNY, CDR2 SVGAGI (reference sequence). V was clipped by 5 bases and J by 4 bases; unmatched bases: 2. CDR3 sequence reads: CASSRQGYEQYF. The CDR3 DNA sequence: TGTGCCAGCAGTCGACAGGGTTACGAGCAGTACTTC.